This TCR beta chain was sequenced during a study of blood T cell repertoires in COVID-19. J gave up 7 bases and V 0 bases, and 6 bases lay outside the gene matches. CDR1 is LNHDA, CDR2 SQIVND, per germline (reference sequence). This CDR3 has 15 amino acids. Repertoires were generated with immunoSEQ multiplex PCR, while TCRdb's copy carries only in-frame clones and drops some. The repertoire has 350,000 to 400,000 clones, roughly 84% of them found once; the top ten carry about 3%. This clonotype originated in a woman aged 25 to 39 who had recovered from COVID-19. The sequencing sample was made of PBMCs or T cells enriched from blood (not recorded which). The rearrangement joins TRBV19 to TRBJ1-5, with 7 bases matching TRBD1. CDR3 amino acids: CASSIDRGGWQPQHF. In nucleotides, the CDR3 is TGTGCCAGTAGTATAGATCGAGGGGGCTGGCAGCCCCAGCATTTT.